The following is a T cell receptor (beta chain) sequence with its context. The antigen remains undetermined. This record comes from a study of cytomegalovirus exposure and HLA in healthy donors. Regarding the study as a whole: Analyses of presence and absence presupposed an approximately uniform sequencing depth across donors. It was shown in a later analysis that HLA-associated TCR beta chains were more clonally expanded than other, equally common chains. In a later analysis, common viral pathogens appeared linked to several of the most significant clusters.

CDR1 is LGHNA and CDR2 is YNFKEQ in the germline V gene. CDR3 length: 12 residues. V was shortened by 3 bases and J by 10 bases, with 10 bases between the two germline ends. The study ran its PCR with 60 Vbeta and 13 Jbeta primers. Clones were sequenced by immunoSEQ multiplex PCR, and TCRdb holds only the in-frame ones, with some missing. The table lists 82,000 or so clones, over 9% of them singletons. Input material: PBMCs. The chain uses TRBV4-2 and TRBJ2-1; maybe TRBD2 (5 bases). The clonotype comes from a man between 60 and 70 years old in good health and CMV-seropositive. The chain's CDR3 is CASSQDSLEQFF. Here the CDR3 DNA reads TGTGCCAGCAGCCAGGACTCCTTGGAGCAGTTCTTC.